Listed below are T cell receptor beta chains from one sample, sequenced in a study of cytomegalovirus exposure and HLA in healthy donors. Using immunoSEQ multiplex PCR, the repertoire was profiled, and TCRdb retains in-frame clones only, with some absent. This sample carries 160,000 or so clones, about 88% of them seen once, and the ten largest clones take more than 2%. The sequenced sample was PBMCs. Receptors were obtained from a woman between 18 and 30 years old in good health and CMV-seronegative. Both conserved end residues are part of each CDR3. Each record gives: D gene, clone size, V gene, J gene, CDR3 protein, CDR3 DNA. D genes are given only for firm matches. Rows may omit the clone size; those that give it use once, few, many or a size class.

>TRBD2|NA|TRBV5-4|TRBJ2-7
CASSPGLAGGSAYEQYF
TGTGCCAGCAGCCCCGGACTAGCGGGGGGTTCAGCCTACGAGCAGTACTTC
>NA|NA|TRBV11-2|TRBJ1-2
CASSLGREVDGYTF
TGTGCCAGCAGCTTAGGCAGGGAGGTCGATGGCTACACCTTC
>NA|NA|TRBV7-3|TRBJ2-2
CASSSGTPNTGELFF
TGTGCCAGCAGCTCGGGGACACCGAACACCGGGGAGCTGTTTTTT
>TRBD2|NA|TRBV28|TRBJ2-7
CASSLQLAGGPLYEQYF
TGTGCCAGCAGTTTACAGCTAGCGGGGGGGCCTCTCTACGAGCAGTACTTC
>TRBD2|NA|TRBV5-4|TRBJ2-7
CASSPSGLAGPGYEQYF
TGTGCCAGCAGCCCCTCCGGACTAGCGGGGCCCGGGTACGAGCAGTACTTC
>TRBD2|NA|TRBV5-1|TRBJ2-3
CASSASGGTDTQYF
TGCGCCAGCAGCGCTAGCGGGGGAACAGATACGCAGTATTTT
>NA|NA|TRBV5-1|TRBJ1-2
CASSGGGPNYGYTF
TGCGCCAGCAGCGGGGGGGGTCCTAACTATGGCTACACCTTC
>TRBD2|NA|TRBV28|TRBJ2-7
CASTKREGSYEQYF
TGTGCCAGCACTAAGCGGGAGGGCTCCTACGAGCAGTACTTC
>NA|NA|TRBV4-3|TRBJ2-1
CASSREFGNEQFF
TGCGCCAGCAGCCGCGAATTTGGCAATGAGCAGTTCTTC
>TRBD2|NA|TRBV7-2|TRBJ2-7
CASSPGTSYEQYF
TGTGCCAGCAGCCCCGGGACTAGCTACGAGCAGTACTTC
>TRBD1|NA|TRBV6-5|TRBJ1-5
CASRPGQAFNQPQHF
TGTGCCAGCCGACCGGGACAGGCCTTCAATCAGCCCCAGCATTTT
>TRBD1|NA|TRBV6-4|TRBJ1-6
CASSATGANSPLHF
TGTGCCAGCAGCGCGACAGGGGCTAATTCACCCCTCCACTTT
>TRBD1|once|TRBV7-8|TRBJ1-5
CASSINTGGLSQPQHF
TGTGCCAGCAGCATAAACACAGGGGGTTTGAGTCAGCCCCAGCATTTT
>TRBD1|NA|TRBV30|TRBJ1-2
CASQGAQGYGYTF
TGTGCCTCACAGGGGGCGCAGGGCTATGGCTACACCTTC
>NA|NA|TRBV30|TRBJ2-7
CAWSPVLWDTTYEQYF
TGTGCCTGGAGCCCCGTGCTCTGGGACACAACCTACGAGCAGTACTTC
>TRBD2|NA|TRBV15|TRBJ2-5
CATSSYLAASETQYF
TGTGCCACCAGCAGTTACCTAGCGGCCTCGGAGACCCAGTACTTC